The entry below gives a single T cell receptor (beta chain) sequence along with its context. This specimen comes from a study of blood T cell repertoires in COVID-19. Study-level background: COVID-19 samples from acute and convalescent phases originated in the United States, Italy and Spain. Sample material is recorded as cDNA or gDNA derived from T cells, B-cell-depleted T cells, or PBMCs.

In the source study's methods: Estimated nucleated cell counts came from reference gene primer amplification. Some clones are missing from TCRdb's copy, which holds only in-frame ones; the method was immunoSEQ multiplex PCR. V and J calls and clone size follow that table, whereas D and trimming were derived from the DNA. The sample contains some 260,000 clones, 82% of which appear only once. The source is an elderly woman with active or convalescent COVID-19. Material for sequencing was peripheral blood.

The CDR3 sequence: CASSQDWARPYGYTF. CDR3 DNA: TGTGCCAGCAGCCAAGATTGGGCCAGACCTTATGGCTACACCTTC. The chain links TRBV3-1 (or the pseudogene TRBV3-2) to TRBJ1-2; D call uncertain. CDR1 LGHDT and CDR2 YNNKEL come from the germline V gene (reference sequence). The CDR3 sequence is 15 residues long. The germline V and J ends were trimmed by 0 bases and 5 bases, with 13 bases remaining between them.